This entry lists 18 T cell receptor beta chains sequenced from one sample in a study of control samples from healthy donors and cancer patients. TCRdb's copy holds only in-frame clones and misses some; the assay was immunoSEQ multiplex PCR. The sample has around 150,000 clones; roughly 94% are singletons. The sequencing input was PBMCs. The receptors shown here come from a man in his 60s with colorectal cancer.

The V call is TRBV6-1, the J call TRBJ2-7; perhaps TRBD1 as D (5 bases). CDR1 and CDR2 from the germline V gene are MNHNS and SASEGT. This CDR3 contains 15 residues. V was clipped by 3 bases and J by 3 bases, with 15 bases between them. CDR3 in amino acids: CASSEVRQLDYEQYF. In nucleotides, the CDR3 is TGTGCCAGCAGTGAGGTCCGACAGCTTGACTACGAGCAGTACTTC.

The rearrangement joins TRBV7-2 to TRBJ2-1; D may be TRBD2 (6 bases). The CDR3 consists of 14 residues. V dropped 1 base and J dropped 9 bases, with 13 bases sitting between them. Germline CDR1 is SGHTA and CDR2 is FQGNSA. The CDR3 nucleotides are TGTGCCAGCAGCTTAGGCCACCTGGGGGGTGAGCAGTTCTTC. Translation gives CASSLGHLGGEQFF.

V gene TRBV5-1 combines with J gene TRBJ1-3; D perhaps matches TRBD1 (6 bases). The V end lost 0 bases, the J end lost 2 bases, and 12 bases lay between the germline ends. Germline assignment: CDR1 SGHRS and CDR2 YFSETQ. The CDR3 runs to 16 residues. CDR3: CASSLGTTGTGNTIYF. The CDR3, as DNA: TGCGCCAGCAGCTTGGGCACCACAGGGACTGGAAACACCATATATTTT.

This clone was observed once. The V and J genes are TRBV1 and TRBJ2-3; the table calls TRBD2, which could not be checked here. TRBV1 represents a pseudogene. This CDR3 region has 16 residues. CDR3 protein: CTSSQDKAGSTDTQYF. The CDR3 DNA reads TGCACCAGCAGCCAAGATAAAGCGGGGAGCACAGATACGCAGTATTTT.

This chain joins TRBV28 and TRBJ1-1; D is uncertain. The V end was cut by 1 base, the J end by 1 base, with 10 bases between. CDR3 length: 15 residues. CDR1 is MDHEN, CDR2 SYDVKM, per germline. In DNA form, the CDR3 reads TGTGCCAGCAGTTTATATGCGACAACGAACACTGAAGCTTTCTTT. Residues: CASSLYATTNTEAFF. Supplemented by reference TRBV28 and TRBJ1-1, the full variable domain reads DVKVTQSSRYLVKRTGEKVFLECVQDMDHENMFWYRQDPGLGLRLIYFSYDVKMKEKGDIPEGYSVSREKKERFSLILESASTNQTSMYLCASSLYATTNTEAFFGQGTRLTVV.

This clone has only one observation. This chain links TRBV5-4 with TRBJ2-5, with 7 bases fitting TRBD1. The CDR3 sequence is 14 residues long. CDR1 is SGHNT and CDR2 is YYREEE in the germline V gene (reference sequence). J gave up 1 base and V 4 bases, and 4 bases lay outside the gene matches. CDR3 bases: TGTGCCAGCAGCCTAAGGGACAGCCAAGAGACCCAGTACTTC. This sequence encodes CASSLRDSQETQYF.

The chain joins TRBV5-1 to TRBJ2-3; 10 bases agree with TRBD1. The CDR3 length is 16 residues. Per the germline V gene, CDR1 is SGHRS and CDR2 is YFSETQ. The V and J ends lost 0 bases and 1 base, in that order; junction bases with no gene match: 2. This chain's CDR3 is CASSLAGTGGTDTQYF. DNA of the CDR3: TGCGCCAGCAGCTTGGCCGGGACAGGGGGCACAGATACGCAGTATTTT. Filled out from reference TRBV5-1 and TRBJ2-3, the complete variable domain reads KAGVTQTPRYLIKTRGQQVTLSCSPISGHRSVSWYQQTPGQGLQFLFEYFSETQRNKGNFPGRFSGRQFSNSRSEMNVSTLELGDSALYLCASSLAGTGGTDTQYFGPGTRLTVL.

The chain combines TRBV9 with TRBJ1-3; TRBD1 agrees at 7 bases. CDR1 is SGDLS, CDR2 YYNGEE, per germline. J lost 1 base, V lost 4 bases, and 11 bases had no gene match. The CDR3 runs to 17 residues. The CDR3 loop reads CASSKIQGQISGNTIYF. The CDR3 bases are TGTGCCAGCAGCAAAATACAGGGGCAAATTTCTGGAAACACCATATATTTT.

V and J are TRBV7-2 and TRBJ2-5, with D possibly being TRBD2 (8 bases). The V and J ends lost 5 bases and 5 bases respectively, with 27 bases between them. CDR3 length equals 18 residues. In germline, CDR1 is SGHTA, CDR2 FQGNSA. CDR3 DNA sequence: TGTGCCAGCAGCCTCAGAGGGGGCCTAGCGGGCCTCCGGGAGACCCAGTACTTC. Residues: CASSLRGGLAGLRETQYF.

The chain recombines TRBV11-2 with TRBJ1-5; D gene uncertain. Trimming removed 0 bases at V and 3 bases at J, with 9 bases between. The CDR3 runs to 15 residues. Germline V lookup: CDR1 SGHAT, CDR2 FQNNGV. CDR3 bases: TGTGCCAGCAGCTTAGACGGTCAAAACAATCAGCCCCAGCATTTT. Its translation: CASSLDGQNNQPQHF.

The chain couples TRBV2 to TRBJ2-3; D might be TRBD1 (6 bases). V lost 7 bases to trimming and J lost 2 bases, with 13 bases between them. CDR1 is SNHLY, CDR2 FYNNEI, per germline. This CDR3 contains 14 residues. The CDR3 protein is CASKWPGDTDTQYF. CDR3 nucleotide sequence: TGTGCCAGCAAATGGCCAGGGGACACAGATACGCAGTATTTT.

The chain combines TRBV19 with TRBJ1-4, with D unclear. CDR3 size: 16 residues. Trimming pared 6 bases from V and 0 bases from J, leaving 14 bases between. CDR1 is LNHDA and CDR2 is SQIVND in the germline V gene (reference sequence). The CDR3 sequence: CASSISQWATNEKLFF. The CDR3 DNA is TGTGCCAGTAGCATTTCTCAGTGGGCAACTAATGAAAAACTGTTTTTT.

This rearrangement joins TRBV7-2 to TRBJ1-2; D perhaps matches TRBD1 (5 bases). The germline CDR1 and CDR2 sequences are SGHTA and FQGNSA. V dropped 2 bases and J dropped 1 base, with 5 bases sitting between them. The CDR3 is 13 amino acids. CDR3 in amino acids: CASSLQGNYGYTF. The CDR3 DNA follows: TGTGCCAGCAGCTTACAGGGTAACTATGGCTACACCTTC.

The V and J genes are TRBV5-1 and TRBJ1-2, with TRBD1 identical over 7 bases. Trimming at V came to 6 bases and at J to 8 bases, leaving 10 bases not matched to a gene. The CDR3 has 13 residues. Germline loops: CDR1 SGHRS, CDR2 YFSETQ. CDR3 residues: CASTSEGANGYTF. CDR3 nucleotide sequence: TGCGCCAGCACCAGCGAGGGGGCGAACGGCTACACCTTC.

This chain connects TRBV5-6 to TRBJ1-4, with D perhaps TRBD1 (5 bases). The CDR3 totals 14 residues. The germline CDR1 and CDR2 sequences are SGHDT and YYEEEE. Trimming removed 4 bases from V and 8 bases from J, with 15 bases in between. The CDR3 protein is CASSEWGAGEKLFF. CDR3 nucleotide sequence: TGTGCCAGCAGCGAATGGGGCGCTGGGGAAAAACTGTTTTTT. Full variable domain (missing parts from reference TRBV5-6 and TRBJ1-4): DAGVTQSPTHLIKTRGQQVTLRCSPKSGHDTVSWYQQALGQGPQFIFQYYEEEERQRGNFPDRFSGHQFPNYSSELNVNALLLGDSALYLCASSEWGAGEKLFFGSGTQLSVL.

The chain carries TRBV2 and TRBJ1-1, with D possibly TRBD1 on 5 matching bases. CDR1 and CDR2 (germline): SNHLY, FYNNEI. The V and J ends lost 4 bases and 5 bases respectively, with 14 bases between them. This CDR3 comprises 14 residues. CDR3 nucleotides: TGTGCCAGCAGTGTGGGGCAGGAGGGGACTGAAGCTTTCTTT. It is translated as CASSVGQEGTEAFF. Full variable domain (rest looked up from reference TRBV2 and TRBJ1-1): EPEVTQTPSHQVTQMGQEVILRCVPISNHLYFYWYRQILGQKVEFLVSFYNNEISEKSEIFDDQFSVERPDGSNFTLKIRSTKLEDSAMYFCASSVGQEGTEAFFGQGTRLTVV.

This CDR3 is CASSFGDSEVYGYTF. CDR3 nucleotide sequence: TGTGCCAGCAGCTTTGGGGACAGCGAGGTCTATGGCTACACCTTC. The chain links TRBV7-8 to TRBJ1-2; 7 positions agree with TRBD1. This CDR3 is built from 15 residues. With 3 bases clipped from V and 4 bases from J, the junction kept 8 bases outside the gene matches. Germline lookup yields CDR1 SGHVS and CDR2 FQNEAQ.

The chain uses TRBV19 and TRBJ1-5; 7 bases agree with TRBD1. Looked up from germline, CDR1 is LNHDA and CDR2 is SQIVND (reference sequence). The CDR3 is 14 residues long. The J segment lost 7 bases and the V segment lost 5 bases, leaving 8 bases of the junction unmatched. The CDR3 is CASSLRDRNQPQHF. The CDR3 DNA sequence: TGTGCCAGTAGTCTCCGGGACAGAAACCAGCCCCAGCATTTT. Full variable domain (outside the CDR3, taken from reference TRBV19 and TRBJ1-5): DGGITQSPKYLFRKEGQNVTLSCEQNLNHDAMYWYRQDPGQGLRLIYYSQIVNDFQKGDIAEGYSVSREKKESFPLTVTSAQKNPTAFYLCASSLRDRNQPQHFGDGTRLSIL.